The TCR beta chain under discussion was sequenced for a study of glioma-infiltrating T cells after dendritic cell vaccination. Across the whole study: Autologous tumor lysate-pulsed dendritic cell vaccination was given between the early 2000s and the early 2010s. Study-wide results and caveats: Survival was not directly related to TCR clonality in these patients. Longer survival after dendritic cell vaccination followed higher pretreatment TIL content.

The time point denotes: after dendritic cell vaccination, including at tumor progression/relapse. Germline loops: CDR1 SQVTM, CDR2 ANQGSEA. V was pared by 3 bases and J by 5 bases, with 5 bases between. The CDR3 is 11 amino acids. Concerning this clone itself: What it binds is not known.

The immunoSEQ assay amplified TCRB CDR3 from up to about 2 ug DNA. The protocol was immunoSEQ multiplex PCR, while the TCRdb copy is restricted to in-frame clones and leaves out a portion. This table has 75,000 to 85,000 clones, 80% to 90% appearing once. The receptor was derived from a human donor with glioblastoma. This material consisted of blood, taken after dendritic cell vaccination. This chain uses TRBV29-1 with TRBJ2-1; D unresolved. CDR3 sequence reads: CSVEPDNEQFF. DNA for the CDR3: TGCAGCGTTGAGCCGGACAATGAGCAGTTCTTC.